This TCR beta chain was retrieved from a study of blood T cells in healthy people across ages. Across the study: T cells yielded about one barcoded beta molecule per two cells through template switching.

Study outcomes and limitations: Unsorted PBMCs blocked a conclusive comparison of naive and antigen-experienced cells.

A second PCR of about 6 to 11 cycles used a sample-barcoded 5' primer and a J-beta primer mix. Using its own MiXCR run on the 5' RACE reads, TCRdb lists one record per CDR3 protein. Among 2 million or so distinct CDR3 sequences listed, about 50% were seen once. The germline CDR1 and CDR2 sequences are MNHEY and SMNVEV (reference sequence). CDR3 size: 13 residues. The germline V and J ends were trimmed by 3 bases and 4 bases, with 8 bases remaining between them. This clonotype has more than one count but fewer than ten. The target antigen is unknown. V and J are TRBV27 and TRBJ2-3; the D is unclear. The sequence derives from a woman aged 40 to 49 in good health. Material for sequencing was blood. The CDR3 sequence is CASSLASSDTQYF. For the CDR3, the DNA is TGTGCCAGCAGTTTGGCCTCTTCAGATACGCAGTATTTT.